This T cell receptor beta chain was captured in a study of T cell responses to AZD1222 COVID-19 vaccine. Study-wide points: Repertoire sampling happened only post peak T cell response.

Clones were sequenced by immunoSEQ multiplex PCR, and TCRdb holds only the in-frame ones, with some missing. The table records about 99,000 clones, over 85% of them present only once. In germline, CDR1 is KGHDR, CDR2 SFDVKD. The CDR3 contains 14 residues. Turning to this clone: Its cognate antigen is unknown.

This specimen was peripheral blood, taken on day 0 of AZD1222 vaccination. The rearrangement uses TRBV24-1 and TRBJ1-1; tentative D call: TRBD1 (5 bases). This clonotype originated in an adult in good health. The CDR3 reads CVPHPGTLNTEAFF. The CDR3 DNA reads TGTGTGCCACACCCGGGGACGCTCAACACTGAAGCTTTCTTT.